This TCR beta chain stems from a study of T cells of healthy individuals. Each CDR3 protein is one row after TCRdb ran MiXCR on the 5' RACE reads. The sample lists approximately 58,000 distinct CDR3 sequences; about 14% were seen once. This clonotype was recorded at least ten times. The sequence was obtained from a human donor in good health.

CDR3 coding DNA: TGCAGTGCTGTTCGGGCGGGAGGCACCGGGCAGTTCTTC. Translation gives CSAVRAGGTGQFF. The chain couples TRBV20-1 to TRBJ2-1, with TRBD2 matching over 8 bases. Trimming took 5 bases from V and 12 from J; bases not matched to a gene: 12. The germline V gene has CDR1 DFQATT and CDR2 SNEGSKA (reference sequence). The CDR3 spans 13 residues.